This TCR beta chain derives from a study of molecular identifiers for immune sequencing clone quantification. Study conclusions and caveats: Highly expanded clone sizes could end up underestimated if a barcode were shared by identical TCR molecules. Clones with over 20 RNA copies captured over 99% of effector molecules but under 1% of naive ones.

Source material for naive CD8 libraries was about 19,000 to 1,000,000 sorted cells, with 10%, 30% or 50% RNA. Sorting defined naive CD8 T cells as CD8+CD4-CCR7+CD45RA+. This clonotype has at least ten counts. Its cognate antigen is unknown. In TCRdb, the PCR reads were re-called with MiXCR into one record per CDR3 protein. This table has around 480,000 distinct CDR3 sequences, 25% appearing once. The CDR3 has 15 amino acids. Germline trimming cut 5 bases from V and 0 bases from J; bases unmatched to any gene: 3. This TCR was recovered from a human donor in good health. Some libraries in this study had Jurkat cell RNA spiked in. The V call is TRBV12-3 or TRBV12-4, the J call TRBJ2-5; TRBD1 matches at 10 bases. The material sequenced was naive CD8+ T cells from blood, with Jurkat cell RNA spiked in. Subset indicated: FACS-sorted CD8+CD4-CCR7+CD45RA+ naive T cells. The chain's CDR3 is CASSRDRGHQETQYF. CDR3 DNA: TGTGCCAGCAGTCGGGACAGGGGCCACCAAGAGACCCAGTACTTC.